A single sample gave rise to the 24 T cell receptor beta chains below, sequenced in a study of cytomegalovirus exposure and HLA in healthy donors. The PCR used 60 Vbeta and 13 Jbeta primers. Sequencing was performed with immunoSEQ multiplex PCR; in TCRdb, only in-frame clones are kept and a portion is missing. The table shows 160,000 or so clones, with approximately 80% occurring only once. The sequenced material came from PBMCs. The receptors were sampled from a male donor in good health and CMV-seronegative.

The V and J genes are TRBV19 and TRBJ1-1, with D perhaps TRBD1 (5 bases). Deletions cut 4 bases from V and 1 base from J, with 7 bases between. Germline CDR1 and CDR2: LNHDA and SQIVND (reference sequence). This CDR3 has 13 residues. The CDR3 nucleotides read TGTGCCAGTAGTACCGGACAGAACACTGAAGCTTTCTTT. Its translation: CASSTGQNTEAFF.

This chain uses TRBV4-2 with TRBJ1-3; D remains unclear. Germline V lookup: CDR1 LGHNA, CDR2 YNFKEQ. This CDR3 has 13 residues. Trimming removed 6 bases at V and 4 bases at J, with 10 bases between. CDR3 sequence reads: CASSRTLGNTIYF. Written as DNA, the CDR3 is TGTGCCAGCAGTCGTACTTTGGGAAACACCATATATTTT.

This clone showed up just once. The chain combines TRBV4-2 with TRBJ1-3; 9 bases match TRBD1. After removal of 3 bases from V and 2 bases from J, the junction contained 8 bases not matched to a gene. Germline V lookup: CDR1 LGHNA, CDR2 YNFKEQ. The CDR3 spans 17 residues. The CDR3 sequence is CASSHADRGFTGNTIYF. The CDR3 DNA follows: TGTGCCAGCAGCCACGCGGACAGGGGATTCACTGGAAACACCATATATTTT.

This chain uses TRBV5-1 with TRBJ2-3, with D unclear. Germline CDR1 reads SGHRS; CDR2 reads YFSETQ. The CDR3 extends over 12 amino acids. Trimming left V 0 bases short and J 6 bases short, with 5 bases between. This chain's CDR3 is CASSLAMDTQYF. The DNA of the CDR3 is TGCGCCAGCAGCTTGGCAATGGATACGCAGTATTTT.

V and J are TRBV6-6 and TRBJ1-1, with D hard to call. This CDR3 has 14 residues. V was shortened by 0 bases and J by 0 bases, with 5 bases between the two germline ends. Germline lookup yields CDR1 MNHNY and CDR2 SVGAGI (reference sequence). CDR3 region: CASSYSTVNTEAFF. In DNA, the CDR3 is TGTGCCAGCAGTTACTCAACAGTGAACACTGAAGCTTTCTTT.

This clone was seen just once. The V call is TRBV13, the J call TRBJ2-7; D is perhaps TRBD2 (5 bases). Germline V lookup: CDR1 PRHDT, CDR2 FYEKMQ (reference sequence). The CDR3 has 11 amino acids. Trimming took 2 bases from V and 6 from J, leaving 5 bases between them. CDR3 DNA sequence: TGTGCCAGCAGCTTACGGGGCGAGCAGTACTTC. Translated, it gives CASSLRGEQYF.

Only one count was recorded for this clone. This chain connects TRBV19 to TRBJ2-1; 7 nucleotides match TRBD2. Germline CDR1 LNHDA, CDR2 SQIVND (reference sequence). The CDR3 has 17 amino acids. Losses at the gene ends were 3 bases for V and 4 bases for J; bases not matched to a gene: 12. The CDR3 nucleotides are TGTGCCAGTAGTATTGGTTCTCCCCAGCGGGGATACAATGAGCAGTTCTTC. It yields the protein CASSIGSPQRGYNEQFF.

The CDR3 sequence: CASRGGQGGSSPLHF. CDR3 sequence (DNA): TGTGCCAGCAGGGGTGGCCAGGGGGGCAGTTCACCCCTCCACTTT. The V and J genes are TRBV25-1 and TRBJ1-6; TRBD1 agrees at 7 bases. Per the germline V gene, CDR1 is MGHDK and CDR2 is SYGVNS. The CDR3 is made up of 15 amino acids. V gave up 6 bases and J gave up 9 bases; unmatched junction bases: 11.

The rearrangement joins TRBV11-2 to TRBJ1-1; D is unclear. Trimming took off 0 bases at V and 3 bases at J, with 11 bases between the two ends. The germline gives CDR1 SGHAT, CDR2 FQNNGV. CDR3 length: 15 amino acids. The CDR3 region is CASSLDHGVYTEAFF. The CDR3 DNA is TGTGCCAGCAGCTTAGATCACGGGGTCTACACTGAAGCTTTCTTT.

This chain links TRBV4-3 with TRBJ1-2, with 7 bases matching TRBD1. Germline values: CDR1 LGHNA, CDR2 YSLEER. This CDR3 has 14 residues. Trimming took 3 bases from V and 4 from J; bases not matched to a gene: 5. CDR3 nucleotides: TGCGCCAGCAGCCAGGGGGACAGTTTCTATGGCTACACCTTC. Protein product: CASSQGDSFYGYTF.

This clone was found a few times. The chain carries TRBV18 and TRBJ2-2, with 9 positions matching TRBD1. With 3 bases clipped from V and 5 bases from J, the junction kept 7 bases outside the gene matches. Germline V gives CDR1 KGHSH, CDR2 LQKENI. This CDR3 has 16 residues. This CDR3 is CASSPLTGGETGELFF. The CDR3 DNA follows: TGTGCCAGCTCACCCTTAACAGGGGGCGAAACCGGGGAGCTGTTTTTT.

DNA of the CDR3: TGTGCCAGCAGTTCCTCGATCGGGTACGAGCAGTACTTC. Residues: CASSSSIGYEQYF. This chain connects TRBV27 to TRBJ2-7; D is uncertain. Per germline, CDR1 MNHEY and CDR2 SMNVEV (reference sequence). This CDR3 comprises 13 residues. The V gene lost 4 bases and the J gene lost 4 bases, with 11 bases spanning the gap.

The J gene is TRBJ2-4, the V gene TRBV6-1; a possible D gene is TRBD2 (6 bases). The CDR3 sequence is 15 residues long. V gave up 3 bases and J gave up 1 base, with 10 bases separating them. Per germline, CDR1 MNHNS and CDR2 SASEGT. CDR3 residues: CASSDGRGAKNIQYF. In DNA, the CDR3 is TGTGCCAGCAGTGATGGACGGGGGGCCAAAAACATTCAGTACTTC.

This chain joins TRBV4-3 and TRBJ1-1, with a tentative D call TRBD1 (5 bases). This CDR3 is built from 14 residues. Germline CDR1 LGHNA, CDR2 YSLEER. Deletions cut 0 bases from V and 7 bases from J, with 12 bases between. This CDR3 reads CASSQDFVGHEAFF. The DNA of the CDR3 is TGCGCCAGCAGCCAAGATTTTGTTGGACATGAAGCTTTCTTT.

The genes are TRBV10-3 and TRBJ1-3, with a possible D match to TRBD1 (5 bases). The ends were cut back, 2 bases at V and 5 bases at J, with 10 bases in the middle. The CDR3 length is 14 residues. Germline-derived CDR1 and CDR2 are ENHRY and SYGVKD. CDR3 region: CAISETGERNTIYF. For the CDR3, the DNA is TGTGCCATCAGTGAGACGGGGGAGAGAAACACCATATATTTT.

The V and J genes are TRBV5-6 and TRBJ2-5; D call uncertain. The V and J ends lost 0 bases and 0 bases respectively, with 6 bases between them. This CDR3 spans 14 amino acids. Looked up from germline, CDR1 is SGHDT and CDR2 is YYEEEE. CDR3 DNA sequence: TGTGCCAGCAGCTTGGGAAACAACCAAGAGACCCAGTACTTC. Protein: CASSLGNNQETQYF.

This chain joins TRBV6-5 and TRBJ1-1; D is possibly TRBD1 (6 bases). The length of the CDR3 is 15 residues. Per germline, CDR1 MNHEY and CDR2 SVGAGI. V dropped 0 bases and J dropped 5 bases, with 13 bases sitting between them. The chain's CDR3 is CASSYSVQGTTEAFF. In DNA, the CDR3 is TGTGCCAGCAGTTACTCGGTTCAGGGGACAACTGAAGCTTTCTTT.

The CDR3 spells CASSVARLGETQYF. As DNA, the CDR3 is TGTGCCAGCAGCGTAGCTAGGCTAGGAGAGACCCAGTACTTC. The genes are TRBV9 and TRBJ2-5; D not resolved. The V gene lost 0 bases and the J gene lost 4 bases, with 10 bases spanning the gap. CDR3 length equals 14 residues. The germline CDR1 and CDR2 sequences are SGDLS and YYNGEE.

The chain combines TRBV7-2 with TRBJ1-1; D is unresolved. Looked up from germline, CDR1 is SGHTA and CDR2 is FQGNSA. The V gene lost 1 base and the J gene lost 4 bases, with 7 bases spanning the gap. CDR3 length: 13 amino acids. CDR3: CASSLGLGTEAFF. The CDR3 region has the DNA TGTGCCAGCAGCTTAGGACTCGGCACTGAAGCTTTCTTT.

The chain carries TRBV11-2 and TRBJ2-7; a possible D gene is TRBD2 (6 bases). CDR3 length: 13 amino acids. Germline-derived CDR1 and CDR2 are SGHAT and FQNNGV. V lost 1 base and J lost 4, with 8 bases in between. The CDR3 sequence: CASSLGGDYEQYF. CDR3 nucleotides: TGTGCCAGCAGCTTAGGGGGGGATTACGAGCAGTACTTC.

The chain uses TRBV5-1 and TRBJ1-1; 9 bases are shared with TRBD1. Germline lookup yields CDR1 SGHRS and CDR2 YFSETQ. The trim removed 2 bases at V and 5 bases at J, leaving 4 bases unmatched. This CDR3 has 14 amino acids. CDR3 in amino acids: CASSFDGQGTEAFF. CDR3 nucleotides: TGCGCCAGCAGCTTCGACGGACAGGGGACTGAAGCTTTCTTT.

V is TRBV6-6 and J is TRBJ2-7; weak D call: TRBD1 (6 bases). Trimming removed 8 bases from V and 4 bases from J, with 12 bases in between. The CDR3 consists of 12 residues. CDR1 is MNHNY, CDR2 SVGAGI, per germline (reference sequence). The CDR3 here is CASRDNLYEQYF. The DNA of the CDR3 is TGTGCCAGCCGGGACAACCTATACGAGCAGTACTTC.

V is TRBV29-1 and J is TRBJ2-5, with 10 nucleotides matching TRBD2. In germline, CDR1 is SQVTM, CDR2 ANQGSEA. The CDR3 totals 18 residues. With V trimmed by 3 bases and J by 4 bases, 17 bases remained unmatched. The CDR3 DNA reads TGCAGCGTTGATTCATGGGGTGAGGCTAGCGGGAGTCGAGAGACCCAGTACTTC. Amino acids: CSVDSWGEASGSRETQYF.

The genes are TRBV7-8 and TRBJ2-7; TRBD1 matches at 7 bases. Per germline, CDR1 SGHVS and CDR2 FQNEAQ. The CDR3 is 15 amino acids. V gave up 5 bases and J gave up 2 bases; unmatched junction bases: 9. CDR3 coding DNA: TGTGCCAGCAGCGGATCGACAGGGTTGACCTACGAGCAGTACTTC. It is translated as CASSGSTGLTYEQYF.